Below, one T cell receptor beta chain is given with its context. With random hexamers, reverse transcription was performed on about 0.45 to 1 ug of RNA. Each CDR3 protein gets one entry after TCRdb re-called the immunoSEQ multiplex PCR reads with MiXCR. Here the sample spans about 85,000 distinct CDR3 sequences, around 95% being singletons. This record belongs to a study of CD8 T cells in Susac syndrome. The length of the CDR3 is 15 residues. Trimming took 3 bases from V and 0 from J, leaving 15 bases between them. CDR1 and CDR2 from the germline V gene are GTSNPN and SVGIG (reference sequence). The chain has TRBV30 and TRBJ2-7; D is unclear. The origin of this receptor is a human donor with Susac syndrome. The sample comprised CD8+ T cells from PBMCs. The CDR3 sequence: CAWSGSPLPSYEQYF. The CDR3 DNA sequence: TGTGCCTGGAGCGGATCACCTCTGCCCTCCTACGAGCAGTACTTC.